The 16 T cell receptor beta chains in this list originate from one sample, sequenced in a study of cytomegalovirus exposure and HLA in healthy donors. It was with 60 Vbeta and 13 Jbeta primers that the PCR ran. Sequencing used immunoSEQ multiplex PCR; TCRdb keeps in-frame clones, though not all of them. The table lists tens of thousands of clones, nearly 80% of them singletons, with 3.5% to 5.5% in the top ten. Sequences were obtained from PBMCs. The receptors originated from a woman between 40 and 50 years old in good health and CMV-seropositive.

In its sample, this clone was seen once. Written as DNA, the CDR3 is TGTGCCAGCAGTCCGGCCAGCGGGAGGTCGAACACCGGGGAGCTGTTTTTT. Protein product: CASSPASGRSNTGELFF. This rearrangement joins TRBV28 to TRBJ2-2; 9 bases are a match to TRBD2. V was pared by 5 bases and J by 0 bases, with 7 bases of the junction left unmatched. The CDR3 consists of 17 residues. Germline V CDR1 and CDR2: MDHEN, SYDVKM.

The V call is TRBV7-2, the J call TRBJ2-5, with TRBD2 matching over 12 bases. The DNA end is a closer match to TRBJ2-7, so the J assignment may be wrong. CDR1 and CDR2 from the germline V gene are SGHTA and FQGNSA. The CDR3 runs 15 residues. CDR3 DNA: TGTGCCAGCAGCGCACGACTAGCGGGAGAGCTCGAGCAGTACTTC. This translates into CASSARLAGELEQYF.

This chain uses TRBV21-1 with TRBJ2-1; the table names TRBD2, a call not compared with the DNA. TRBV21-1 is a known pseudogene. This CDR3 is built from 19 residues. Written as DNA, the CDR3 is TGTGCCAGCAGCAAACCCCCTAGCGGGGGCCCAAACTCCTACAATGAGCAGTTCTTC. Protein product: CASSKPPSGGPNSYNEQFF.

The chain uses TRBV5-1 and TRBJ1-2, with D perhaps TRBD1 (5 bases). The length of the CDR3 is 19 residues. In germline, CDR1 is SGHRS, CDR2 YFSETQ. V shed 8 bases and J shed 3 bases, with 32 bases lying between them. The CDR3 loop reads CASIFSTREEGGGDYGYTF. CDR3 bases: TGCGCCAGTATATTTAGCACAAGAGAGGAGGGCGGGGGGGACTATGGCTACACCTTC.

The chain has TRBV29-1 and TRBJ2-7; 8 bases match TRBD2. This CDR3 is built from 13 residues. The junction had 6 bases not matched to a gene; V was cut back by 7 bases and J by 1 base. Germline values: CDR1 SQVTM, CDR2 ANQGSEA. The CDR3 sequence is CSAGTSVSYEQYF. In nucleotides, the CDR3 is TGCAGCGCCGGGACTAGTGTTTCCTACGAGCAGTACTTC.

This rearrangement joins TRBV5-1 to TRBJ2-1; 13 bases are shared with TRBD2. This CDR3 has 15 amino acids. V shed 4 bases, J shed 10 bases, and the junction held 8 bases outside the gene matches. CDR1 SGHRS and CDR2 YFSETQ come from the germline V gene. CDR3 amino acids: CASSPLAGGPGEQFF. The CDR3 region has the DNA TGCGCCAGCAGCCCACTAGCGGGAGGGCCAGGAGAGCAGTTCTTC.

V is TRBV15 and J is TRBJ2-6; weak D call: TRBD2 (5 bases). CDR1 LNHNV and CDR2 YYDKDF come from the germline V gene (reference sequence). Trimming removed 3 bases from V and 1 base from J, with 10 bases in between. This CDR3 comprises 16 residues. CDR3 coding DNA: TGTGCCACCAGCAGTGATACTAGTTCTGGGGCCAACGTCCTGACTTTC. It codes for CATSSDTSSGANVLTF.

The chain couples TRBV4-3 to TRBJ2-7; 8 positions agree with TRBD2. J gave up 0 bases and V 4 bases, and 8 bases lay outside the gene matches. CDR1 is LGHNA, CDR2 YSLEER, per germline. This CDR3 has 16 amino acids. In DNA, the CDR3 is TGCGCCAGCAGCCCCCGTCAGGGACTAGACTCCTACGAGCAGTACTTC. It translates to CASSPRQGLDSYEQYF.

The gene calls are TRBV29-1 and TRBJ2-5, with D uncertain. CDR1 SQVTM and CDR2 ANQGSEA come from the germline V gene. The V gene lost 4 bases and the J gene lost 5 bases, with 11 bases spanning the gap. This CDR3 is built from 12 residues. The DNA for the CDR3 is TGCAGCGTTGTGTCACCCGAGGAGACCCAGTACTTC. Amino acid sequence: CSVVSPEETQYF. The full variable domain, with the rest looked up from reference TRBV29-1 and TRBJ2-5, is SAVISQKPSRDICQRGTSLTIQCQVDSQVTMMFWYRQQPGQSLTLIATANQGSEATYESGFVIDKFPISRPNLTFSTLTVSNMSPEDSSIYLCSVVSPEETQYFGPGTRLLVL.

This clone was detected only a few times. The chain joins TRBV7-8 to TRBJ2-5; D is uncertain. This CDR3 spans 13 amino acids. V shed 3 bases and J shed 1 base, with 6 bases lying between them. The germline V gene encodes CDR1 SGHVS and CDR2 FQNEAQ. CDR3 region: CASSLGSQETQYF. The CDR3 coding sequence is TGTGCCAGCAGCTTGGGCAGCCAAGAGACCCAGTACTTC.

The chain joins TRBV27 to TRBJ2-3; the match to TRBD2 covers 7 bases. The germline V gene encodes CDR1 MNHEY and CDR2 SMNVEV (reference sequence). J lost 3 bases, V lost 3 bases, and 3 bases had no gene match. The CDR3 spans 14 residues. The CDR3 sequence: CASSLGRGTDTQYF. In nucleotides, the CDR3 is TGTGCCAGCAGTTTGGGGCGGGGGACAGATACGCAGTATTTT.

V usage is TRBV5-1 and J usage is TRBJ2-1, with a weak D call TRBD1 (5 bases). Germline V gene sequence: CDR1 SGHRS, CDR2 YFSETQ. Trimming took 0 bases from V and 1 from J, leaving 11 bases between them. This CDR3 has 16 residues. CDR3 region: CASSLVAGMSYNEQFF. The CDR3 DNA follows: TGCGCCAGCAGCTTGGTCGCAGGGATGTCCTACAATGAGCAGTTCTTC.

This chain links TRBV6-5 with TRBJ2-1; tentatively, D is TRBD2 (6 bases). The CDR3 contains 16 residues. V lost 0 bases and J 6 bases, leaving 15 bases between the germline ends. Germline V gene lookup returns CDR1 MNHEY and CDR2 SVGAGI. CDR3 DNA sequence: TGTGCCAGCAGTTACTCCGGCGGGATGGGCGGCAATGAGCAGTTCTTC. It specifies CASSYSGGMGGNEQFF.

The chain uses TRBV27 and TRBJ1-6, with D possibly TRBD1 on 5 matching bases. CDR1 and CDR2 (germline): MNHEY, SMNVEV (reference sequence). The CDR3 is made up of 15 amino acids. Trimming cost V 7 bases and J 0 bases, with 10 bases left between them. In DNA form, the CDR3 reads TGTGCCAGCAAGGCAGGACACTCCTATAATTCACCCCTCCACTTT. Residues: CASKAGHSYNSPLHF.

The J gene is TRBJ2-5, the V gene TRBV7-3; maybe TRBD1 (6 bases). CDR1 and CDR2 (germline): SGHTA, FQGTGA. The CDR3 is made up of 14 amino acids. V lost 5 bases, J lost 4 bases, and 14 bases lay in between. The CDR3 region has the DNA TGTGCCAGCAGCCCAGGGGCTAGCAGAGAGACCCAGTACTTC. It codes for CASSPGASRETQYF.

This clone has just one count. The J gene is TRBJ2-5, the V gene TRBV19, with 8 bases identical to TRBD2. V lost 3 bases to trimming and J lost 5 bases; unmatched junction nucleotides: 8. This CDR3 region has 15 residues. The V gene's germline CDR1 is LNHDA and CDR2 SQIVND (reference sequence). The CDR3 loop is CASSMSGSLRETQYF. The CDR3 region has the DNA TGTGCCAGTAGTATGAGCGGGAGTCTAAGGGAGACCCAGTACTTC.